The 2 T cell receptor beta chains below come from one sample, sequenced in a study of CD8+ T cells in alopecia areata. RNA extraction was followed by reverse transcription into cDNA, which acted as the sequencing template. Clones were sequenced by immunoSEQ multiplex PCR, and TCRdb holds only the in-frame ones, with some missing. The data contain 200,000 to 250,000 clones, less than 45% of them singletons. Treatment specified: oral pan-JAK inhibitor, 5-10 mg twice daily. Source: CD4+ T cells sorted from blood, taken around week 37, from a patient treated with tofacitinib. Source of these receptors: a human donor with alopecia areata.

Points on this clone: A far larger clone is one base from this, pointing to a likely read error. The chain combines TRBV11-1 with TRBJ2-7; the D gene is possibly TRBD2 (6 bases). Trimming shortened V by 5 bases and J by 4 bases, and 12 bases separated the two germline ends. CDR1 is SGHAT, CDR2 FQDESV, per germline (reference sequence). The CDR3 consists of 13 residues. The CDR3 here is CASSQGREYEQYF. In DNA form, the CDR3 reads TGTGCCAGCAGCCAAGGGCGGGAATACGAGCAGTACTTC.

The chain couples TRBV7-9 to TRBJ2-7; 9 nucleotides line up with TRBD1. V dropped 0 bases and J dropped 3; count of bases not matched to a gene: 0. Germline CDR1 SEHNR, CDR2 FQNEAQ (reference sequence). The CDR3 length is 14 residues. CDR3 amino acids: CASSLADRGYEQYF. The CDR3 bases are TGTGCCAGCAGCTTAGCGGACAGGGGCTACGAGCAGTACTTC.